The T cell receptor (beta chain) under discussion was sequenced for a study of response to subunit inactivated influenza vaccine (dated 2018 in TCRdb). Context from the whole study: To follow how T cells responded to a trivalent subunit inactivated influenza vaccine, the researchers relied on deep quantitative profiling of the T cell receptor repertoire.

Taken from cysteine to phenylalanine, the CDR3 has 14 residues. The only DNA kept is the CDR3, 42 bases in frame from the first base. Deletion took 6 bases off V and 3 bases off J, with a span of 15 bases between the germline ends. CDR1 SGHDN and CDR2 FVKESK were looked up in the germline V gene. Libraries came from RT-PCR. TCRdb lists the instrument as Illumina HiSeq 2500. TCRdb passed the public sequencing reads through fastp at Q25 and MiXCR, retaining productive beta sequences. Rows are combined by CDR3 protein, so each entry shows the most common genes and DNA. The sample records about 500,000 distinct CDR3 sequences, more than 15% of which are singletons. Roughly 3% of the sample is taken by the ten largest. What the research found in general, with its limitations: According to the authors, only a limited number of new T cells may be recruited by each seasonal influenza vaccination.

Points on this clonotype: There is no known antigen for this receptor. No qualities accompany the bases; no much larger clone lies one base away.

This receptor was identified in a man aged 45 to 75 who received an inactivated influenza vaccine. Donor details come from another sample of the same person, matched by shared clones. Rearrangement joined TRBV14 to TRBJ2-7, with a tentative D gene TRBD2 over 6 matching bases. Material: CD4+ T cells sorted from PBMCs, obtained around 2 years after vaccination. Here the CDR3 is given as CASSLDGSFYEQYF. The nucleotides are TGTGCCAGCAGTCTTGACGGGAGTTTCTACGAGCAGTACTTC.